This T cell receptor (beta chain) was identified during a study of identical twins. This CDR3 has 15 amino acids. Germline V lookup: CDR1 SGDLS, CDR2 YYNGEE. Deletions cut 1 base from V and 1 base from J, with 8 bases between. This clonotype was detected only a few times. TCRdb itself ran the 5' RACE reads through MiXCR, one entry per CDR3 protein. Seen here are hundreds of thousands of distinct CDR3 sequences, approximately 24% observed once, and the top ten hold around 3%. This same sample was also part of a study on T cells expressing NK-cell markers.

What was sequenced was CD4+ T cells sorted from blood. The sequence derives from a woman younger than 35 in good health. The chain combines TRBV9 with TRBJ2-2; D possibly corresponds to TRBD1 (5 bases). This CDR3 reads CASSVQGVNTGELFF. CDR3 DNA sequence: TGTGCCAGCAGCGTACAGGGCGTGAACACCGGGGAGCTGTTTTTT.